Listed below are T cell receptor beta chains from one sample, sequenced in a study of T cell changes during pregnancy in multiple sclerosis. Some clones are missing from TCRdb's copy, which holds only in-frame ones; the method was immunoSEQ multiplex PCR. The data contain tens of thousands of clones, around 90% of them singletons. The source was peripheral blood, collected after pregnancy. The receptor set was obtained from a female donor in good health, enrolled as a control in a pregnancy study. Each CDR3 is given with its conserved first and last residue. A D gene is named only where the DNA matches it firmly. Clone sizes are given selectively: once, few, many, or a class where the clone is expanded.

d_call	v_call	cdr3_length	clone_size	j_call	cdr3_aa	cdr3_nt
.	TRBV28	15	.	TRBJ2-3	CASLNSRTSTDTQYF	TGTGCCAGCCTCAACAGCAGAACTAGCACAGATACGCAGTATTTT
.	TRBV21-1	14	.	TRBJ2-3	CARSSGRGTDTQYF	TGTGCCCGCTCTAGCGGTCGTGGCACAGATACGCAGTATTTT
TRBD1	TRBV28	16	.	TRBJ1-5	CASNQGQFYSNQPQHF	TGTGCCAGCAACCAGGGACAGTTCTATAGCAATCAGCCCCAGCATTTT
TRBD2	TRBV9	15	.	TRBJ2-3	CASSVVSGGEDTQYF	TGTGCCAGCAGCGTAGTTAGCGGGGGGGAAGATACGCAGTATTTT
TRBD1	TRBV5-4	16	.	TRBJ2-5	CASSLVMQGARETQYF	TGTGCCAGCAGCTTGGTGATGCAGGGGGCGAGGGAGACCCAGTACTTC
TRBD1	TRBV6-5	14	.	TRBJ1-2	CASNTPQGADGYTF	TGTGCCAGCAACACTCCACAGGGGGCAGATGGCTACACCTTC
.	TRBV29-1	16	.	TRBJ1-4	CSVEDPSQGTNEKLFF	TGCAGCGTTGAAGATCCCTCTCAGGGAACTAATGAAAAACTGTTTTTT
TRBD2	TRBV27	15	.	TRBJ2-7	CASRLGIRGGYEQYF	TGTGCCAGCCGGTTAGGTATCCGGGGGGGCTACGAGCAGTACTTC
TRBD1	TRBV27	13	.	TRBJ1-1	CASSLGQGIEAFF	TGTGCCAGCAGTTTAGGACAGGGAATAGAAGCTTTCTTT
.	TRBV18	11	.	TRBJ2-7	CASRGFREQYF	TGTGCCAGCCGGGGGTTCCGCGAGCAGTACTTC
TRBD2	TRBV5-1	15	once	TRBJ2-3	CASSLGLAGSDTQYF	TGCGCCAGCAGCTTGGGACTAGCGGGGTCCGATACGCAGTATTTT
TRBD1	TRBV5-4	16	.	TRBJ1-3	CASSRRGQAMGNTIYF	TGTGCCAGCAGCCGTAGGGGACAGGCGATGGGAAACACCATATATTTT
TRBD1	TRBV6-4	16	.	TRBJ2-5	CASSDSGTGQGSDQYF	TGTGCCAGCAGTGACTCTGGAACGGGACAGGGCTCCGACCAGTACTTC
TRBD1	TRBV6-1	15	.	TRBJ2-1	CASSEGGQGGDEQFF	TGTGCCAGCAGTGAAGGTGGACAGGGGGGTGATGAGCAGTTCTTC
.	TRBV11-2	13	.	TRBJ2-1	CASRPSSYNEQFF	TGTGCCAGCAGACCGAGCTCCTACAATGAGCAGTTCTTC
.	TRBV14	12	.	TRBJ1-1	CASSQVQGEAFF	TGTGCCAGCAGCCAAGTGCAGGGCGAGGCTTTCTTT
TRBD2	TRBV5-6	14	.	TRBJ2-1	CASSTGLADNEQFF	TGTGCCAGCAGCACGGGACTAGCGGACAATGAGCAGTTCTTC
TRBD2	TRBV4-1	18	.	TRBJ2-7	CASSPTWALAGGLYEQYF	TGCGCCAGCAGCCCGACGTGGGCTTTGGCGGGAGGGCTCTACGAGCAGTACTTC
TRBD2	TRBV13	16	.	TRBJ2-1	CASSYPGTSAYNEQFF	TGTGCCAGCAGTTATCCCGGGACTAGCGCCTACAATGAGCAGTTCTTC
.	TRBV7-8	13	.	TRBJ1-5	CASSLDRNQPQHF	TGTGCCAGCAGCTTAGACAGAAATCAGCCCCAGCATTTT
TRBD2	TRBV27	15	.	TRBJ2-1	CASSSWTPGGDEQFF	TGTGCCAGCAGTTCGTGGACCCCGGGGGGGGATGAGCAGTTCTTC
.	TRBV19	10	.	TRBJ2-1	CASSIWHRFF	TGTGCCAGTAGTATATGGCATCGGTTCTTC
TRBD2	TRBV11-2	15	once	TRBJ2-5	CASSLRWGGQETQYF	TGTGCCAGCAGCTTACGGTGGGGGGGTCAAGAGACCCAGTACTTC
.	TRBV4-3	16	.	TRBJ2-2	CASSQDSHWNTGELFF	TGCGCCAGCAGCCAAGATTCCCACTGGAACACCGGGGAGCTGTTTTTT
.	TRBV28	16	.	TRBJ1-2	CASSSPGAQEGYGYTF	TGTGCCAGCAGTTCTCCGGGAGCCCAGGAAGGCTATGGCTACACCTTC
TRBD2	TRBV6-4	17	.	TRBJ2-2	CASPGASGSKDTGELFF	TGTGCCAGCCCCGGGGCTAGCGGGAGTAAGGACACCGGGGAGCTGTTTTTT
.	TRBV27	13	once	TRBJ2-3	CASSGQNTDTQYF	TGTGCCAGCAGTGGACAGAACACAGATACGCAGTATTTT
TRBD2	TRBV5-1	18	.	TRBJ2-1	CASSPRTGRAGGNNEQFF	TGCGCCAGCAGCCCACGGACAGGGCGAGCGGGAGGGAACAATGAGCAGTTCTTC